This TCR beta chain was sequenced during a study of shared clonotypes between healthy human individuals (TCRdb year 2020). About the investigation overall: The cohort included a few men and a couple of women between 18 and 49 years of age. Per donor, three plates each were used for CD4 naive and CD4 memory, two for CD8 naive, and one for CD8 memory. Blood TCR repertoires of about five healthy adults were deeply sequenced to estimate repertoire size and the extent of clonotype sharing between individuals. Different laboratories and diverse techniques were used to prepare libraries and sequence TCR repertoires, to increase sequencing depth and limit assay-specific biases. Each donor's leukapheresis produced roughly between about 0.8 and 8.9 billion PBMCs.

The donors were healthy, HIV-negative adults with no recently reported acute infections or vaccinations. Every donor was a Caucasian adult residing in Nashville, Tennessee, USA. CD4+ T cells were enriched by magnetic negative selection, after which naive cells were positively selected on CD45RA and the negative fraction was taken as the memory subset. After blood collection by leukapheresis, PBMCs were isolated using Ficoll-Histopaque density gradient centrifugation and then cryopreserved in the vapor phase of liquid nitrogen. Analytical flow cytometry was used to check the purity and quantity of every magnetically sorted T cell population. Each sorted fraction had its genomic DNA isolated and then quantified by UV absorbance on a Nanodrop 2000c. Using the deep immunoSEQ assay, TCR CDR3 regions were amplified from genomic DNA by multiplex PCR. Extracted genomic DNA from each cell subset was distributed evenly across all wells of several immunoSEQ 96-well plates, and each plate was treated as a replicate. Each replicate PCR for sorted subsets received approximately 220 ng genomic DNA, equal to tens of thousands of T cell genomes. The purified libraries were quantified using a Qubit 3.0 fluorometer, sized with a Bioanalyzer 2100, and then quantified again using the KAPA Library Quantification kit. Every immunoSEQ 96-well plate was sequenced on a separate single-read 150-cycle Illumina NextSeq 550 flow cell. Turning to the authors' computational methods: The immunoSEQ output contained only junctional sequences without quality scores, so filtering could not match that applied to full-length reads. To assign V/J genes and CDR3, sequences were annotated against IMGT germline references using PyIR, a Python wrapper for IgBLAST v1.9. Reads were filtered out if the reads had weak V/J assignments (E-value above 1e-6), no CDR3, stop codons, out-of-frame junctions, or ambiguous translated residues. A V3J clonotype was defined by an identical inferred V gene, J gene, and CDR3 amino acid sequence. The percentage overlap between two repertoires was calculated by dividing the number of shared unique clonotypes by the size of the smaller repertoire. Three approaches were used to assess repertoire richness: RTK rarefaction, the Chao1 estimator, and Recon v2.1 estimates of unobserved clonotypes. Generation probabilities were computed with OLGA for all TCRbeta clonotypes obtained by the gDNA method from a handful of donors. TCRdb limited this immuneACCESS table to in-frame rearrangements with V and J called. A share of clones is missing; checked studies link under half to unresolved V genes, and the rest is unexplained. V, J and clone size reflect that table, while D and trimming were determined from the DNA. This sample lists around 510,000 clones; 95% to 96% were detected once. Jointly, the top ten make up 0.055% to 0.075% of the sample.

The CDR3 contains 12 residues, cysteine and phenylalanine counted. The DNA shown is the 36-base CDR3, in frame from base 1. V is cut by 4 bases and J by 5 bases, and the space between the germline ends is 8 bases. The germline V gene supplies CDR1 SGHNT and CDR2 YENEEA. On this clone: Its antigen specificity is not known. No qualities accompany the bases; no much larger clone lies one base away.

General study outcomes and caveats: Across a handful of donors, approximately 4.6% of naive CD4, 3% to 3.5% of naive CD8, around 2.5% of memory CD4, and over 0.35% of memory CD8 clonotypes were shared. Sampling was restricted to blood, and TCR repertoires in tissue are likely to differ from TCR repertoires in blood. The small number of donors limited the genetic and exposure-history diversity represented. Compared with non-shared clonotypes, the clonotypes found in all four sorted-subset donors had higher generation probabilities. Rarefaction of sorted-subset datasets indicated incomplete sequencing despite the large sequencing depth. Pairwise subsampling indicated that sequencing depth was expected to affect the degree of clonotype sharing among donors. Naive subsets generally had larger estimated clonotype richness than memory subsets.

In this chain, TRBV11-3 is recombined with TRBJ2-5; the D segment cannot be called with confidence. The specimen sequenced was naive CD4+ T cells sorted from blood. The cell subset or site label for this specimen denotes: CD45RA+ positively selected. The TCR comes from a woman aged 25-40 years in good health. The nucleotide sequence reads TGTGCCAGCAGCTCGAGCAGCGAGACCCAGTACTTC. Translated, it reads CASSSSSETQYF. Where the CDR3 stops, the reference TRBV11-3 and TRBJ2-5 genes take over; the full variable domain is EAGVVQSPRYKIIEKKQPVAFWCNPISGHNTLYWYLQNLGQGPELLIRYENEEAVDDSQLPKDRFSAERLKGVDSTLKIQPAELGDSAVYLCASSSSSETQYFGPGTRLLVL.